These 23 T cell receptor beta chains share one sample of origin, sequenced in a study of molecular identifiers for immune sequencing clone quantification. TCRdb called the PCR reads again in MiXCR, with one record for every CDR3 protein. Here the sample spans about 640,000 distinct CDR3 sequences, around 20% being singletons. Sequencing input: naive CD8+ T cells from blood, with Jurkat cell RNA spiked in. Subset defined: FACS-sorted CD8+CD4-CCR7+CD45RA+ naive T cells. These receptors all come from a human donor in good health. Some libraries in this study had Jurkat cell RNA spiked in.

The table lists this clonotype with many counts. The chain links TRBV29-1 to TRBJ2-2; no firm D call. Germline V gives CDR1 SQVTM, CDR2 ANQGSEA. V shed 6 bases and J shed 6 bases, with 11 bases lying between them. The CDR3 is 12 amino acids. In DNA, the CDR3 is TGCAGCGTAGTAGGCCACGCCGGGGAGCTGTTTTTT. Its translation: CSVVGHAGELFF.

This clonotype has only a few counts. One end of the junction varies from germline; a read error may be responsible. The CDR3 DNA reads as TGTGCCAGCAGCTTGGAGGCGGGAAACTCCTACAATGCGCAGTTCTTC. It encodes CASSLEAGNSYNAQFF. The rearrangement uses TRBV5-4 and TRBJ2-1; perhaps TRBD2 as D (6 bases). Germline CDR1 reads SGHNT; CDR2 reads YYREEE (reference sequence). This CDR3 is 16 amino acids long.

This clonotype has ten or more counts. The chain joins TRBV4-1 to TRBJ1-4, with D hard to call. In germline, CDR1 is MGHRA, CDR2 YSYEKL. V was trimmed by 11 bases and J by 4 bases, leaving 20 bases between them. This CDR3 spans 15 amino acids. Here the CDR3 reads CAFRSSLGDNEKLFF. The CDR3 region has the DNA TGCGCCTTCAGGTCTTCTCTGGGAGATAATGAAAAACTGTTTTTT.

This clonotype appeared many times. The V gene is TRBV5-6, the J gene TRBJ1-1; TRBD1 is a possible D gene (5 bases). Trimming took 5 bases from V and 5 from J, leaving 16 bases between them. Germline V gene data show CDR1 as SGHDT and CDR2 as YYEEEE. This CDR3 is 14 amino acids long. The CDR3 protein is CASRRVPGGTEAFF. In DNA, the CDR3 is TGTGCCAGCAGGCGGGTACCCGGGGGTACTGAAGCTTTCTTT.

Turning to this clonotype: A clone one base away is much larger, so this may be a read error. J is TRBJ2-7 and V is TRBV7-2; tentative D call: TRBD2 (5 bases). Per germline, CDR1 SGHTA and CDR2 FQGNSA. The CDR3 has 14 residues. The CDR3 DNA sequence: TGTGCCAGCAGCTTCTTGGGAGTAACCTACGGGCAGTACTTC. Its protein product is CASSFLGVTYGQYF.

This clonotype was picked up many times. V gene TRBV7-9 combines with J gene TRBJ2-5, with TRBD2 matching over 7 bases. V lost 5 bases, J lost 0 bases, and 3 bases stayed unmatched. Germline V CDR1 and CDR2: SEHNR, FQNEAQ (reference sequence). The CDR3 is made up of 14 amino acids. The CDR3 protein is CASSILADQETQYF. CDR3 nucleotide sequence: TGTGCCAGCAGCATTCTAGCGGACCAAGAGACCCAGTACTTC. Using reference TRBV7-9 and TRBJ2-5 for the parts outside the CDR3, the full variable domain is DTGVSQNPRHKITKRGQNVTFRCDPISEHNRLYWYRQTLGQGPEFLTYFQNEAQLEKSRLLSDRFSAERPKGSFSTLEIQRTEQGDSAMYLCASSILADQETQYFGPGTRLLVL.

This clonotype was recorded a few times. CDR3 coding DNA: TGCAGCGTTGAAGATAAGGTCTTGACAGGCTTTTACAATGAGCAGTTCTTC. It specifies CSVEDKVLTGFYNEQFF. The rearrangement uses TRBV29-1 and TRBJ2-1; D perhaps matches TRBD1 (6 bases). V lost 0 bases, J lost 4 bases, and 19 bases lay in between. The CDR3 consists of 17 residues. Germline V gene sequence: CDR1 SQVTM, CDR2 ANQGSEA.

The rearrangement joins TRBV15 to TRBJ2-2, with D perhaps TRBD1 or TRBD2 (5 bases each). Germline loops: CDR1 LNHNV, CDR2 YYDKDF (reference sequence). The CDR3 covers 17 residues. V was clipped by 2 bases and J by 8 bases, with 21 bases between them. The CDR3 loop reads CATSRPTLRLGEGELFF. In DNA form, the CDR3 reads TGTGCCACCAGCAGACCCACCCTCCGCTTGGGGGAAGGGGAGCTGTTTTTT.

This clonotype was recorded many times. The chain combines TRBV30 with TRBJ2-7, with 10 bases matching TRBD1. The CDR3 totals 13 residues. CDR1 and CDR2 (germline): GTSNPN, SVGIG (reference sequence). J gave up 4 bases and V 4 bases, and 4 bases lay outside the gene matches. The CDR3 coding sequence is TGTGCCTGGACGGACAGGGGGGGATACGAGCAGTACTTC. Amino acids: CAWTDRGGYEQYF.

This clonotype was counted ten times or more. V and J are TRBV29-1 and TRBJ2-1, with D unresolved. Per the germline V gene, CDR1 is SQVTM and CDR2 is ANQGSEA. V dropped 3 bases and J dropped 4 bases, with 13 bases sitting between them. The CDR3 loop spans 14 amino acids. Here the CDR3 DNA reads TGCAGCGTTGACCCACTACTGTCGTACAATGAGCAGTTCTTC. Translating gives CSVDPLLSYNEQFF.

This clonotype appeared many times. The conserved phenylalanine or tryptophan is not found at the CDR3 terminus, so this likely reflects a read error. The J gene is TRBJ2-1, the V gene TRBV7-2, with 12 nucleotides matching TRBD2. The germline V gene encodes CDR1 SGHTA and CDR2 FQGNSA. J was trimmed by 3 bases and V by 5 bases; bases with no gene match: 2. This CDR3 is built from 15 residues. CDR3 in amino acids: CASSPLAGGYNEQFL. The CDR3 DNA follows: TGTGCCAGCAGCCCACTAGCGGGGGGCTACAATGAGCAGTTCCTC.

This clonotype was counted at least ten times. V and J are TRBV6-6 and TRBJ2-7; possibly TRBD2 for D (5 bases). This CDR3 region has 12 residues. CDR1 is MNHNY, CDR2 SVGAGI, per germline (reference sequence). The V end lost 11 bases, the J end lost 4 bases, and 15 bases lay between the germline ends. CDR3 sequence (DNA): TGTGCCGCTGGGTCCCGCGGGTACGAGCAGTACTTC. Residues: CAAGSRGYEQYF.

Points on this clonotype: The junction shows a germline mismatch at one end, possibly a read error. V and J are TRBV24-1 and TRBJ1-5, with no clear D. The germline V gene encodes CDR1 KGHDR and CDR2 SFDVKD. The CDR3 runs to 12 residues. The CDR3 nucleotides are TGTGCCGCCAGTGATTCGGATCAGCCCCAGCATTTT. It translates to CAASDSDQPQHF.

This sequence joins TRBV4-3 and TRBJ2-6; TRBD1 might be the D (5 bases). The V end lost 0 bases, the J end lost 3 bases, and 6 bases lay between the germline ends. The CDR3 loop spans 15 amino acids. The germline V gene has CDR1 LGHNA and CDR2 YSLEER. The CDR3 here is CASSQDTGGANVLTF. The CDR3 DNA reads TGCGCCAGCAGCCAAGATACAGGTGGGGCCAACGTCCTGACTTTC.

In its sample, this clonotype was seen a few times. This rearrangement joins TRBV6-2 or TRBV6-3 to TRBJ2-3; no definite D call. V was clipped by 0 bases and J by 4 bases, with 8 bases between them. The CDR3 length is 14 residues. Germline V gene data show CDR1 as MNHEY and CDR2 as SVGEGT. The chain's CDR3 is CASSYSSLADTQYF. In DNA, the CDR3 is TGTGCCAGCAGTTACTCGAGCCTAGCAGATACGCAGTATTTT.

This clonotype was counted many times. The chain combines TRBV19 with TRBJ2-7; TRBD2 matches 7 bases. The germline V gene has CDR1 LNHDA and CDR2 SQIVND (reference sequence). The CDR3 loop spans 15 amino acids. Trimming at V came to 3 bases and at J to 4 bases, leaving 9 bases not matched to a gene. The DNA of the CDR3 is TGTGCCAGTAGTATTATGAGCGGGGACGGGTACGAGCAGTACTTC. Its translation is CASSIMSGDGYEQYF.

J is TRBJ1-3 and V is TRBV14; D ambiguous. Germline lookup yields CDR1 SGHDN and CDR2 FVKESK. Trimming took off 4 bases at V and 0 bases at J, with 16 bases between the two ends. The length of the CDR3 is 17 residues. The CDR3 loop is CASSPPYPRSSGNTIYF. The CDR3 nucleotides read TGTGCCAGCAGCCCGCCGTACCCCAGATCCTCTGGAAACACCATATATTTT.

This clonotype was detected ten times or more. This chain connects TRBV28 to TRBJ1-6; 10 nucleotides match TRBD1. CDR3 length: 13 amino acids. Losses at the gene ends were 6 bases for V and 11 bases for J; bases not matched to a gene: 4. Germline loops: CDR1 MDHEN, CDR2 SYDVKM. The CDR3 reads CASRSDRGPPLHF. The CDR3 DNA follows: TGTGCCAGCAGATCCGACAGGGGGCCACCCCTCCACTTT.

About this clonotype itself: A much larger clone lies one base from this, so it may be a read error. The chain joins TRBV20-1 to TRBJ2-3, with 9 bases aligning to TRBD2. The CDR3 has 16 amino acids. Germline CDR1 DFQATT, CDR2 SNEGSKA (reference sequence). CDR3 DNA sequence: TGCAGTGCTAGACCCTTTCCTAGCGGGGCCACAGGTACGCAGTATTTT. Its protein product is CSARPFPSGATGTQYF.

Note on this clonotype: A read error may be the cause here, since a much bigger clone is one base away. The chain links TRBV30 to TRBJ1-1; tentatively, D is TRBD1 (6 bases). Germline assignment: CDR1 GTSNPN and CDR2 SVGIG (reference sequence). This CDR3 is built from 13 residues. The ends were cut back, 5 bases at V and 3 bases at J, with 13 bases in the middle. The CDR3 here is CAWGQGSHTEAFF. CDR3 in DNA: TGTGCCTGGGGGCAGGGGAGCCACACTGAAGCTTTCTTT. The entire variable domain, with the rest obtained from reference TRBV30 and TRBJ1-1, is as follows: SQTIHQWPATLVQPVGSPLSLECTVEGTSNPNLYWYRQAAGRGLQLLFYSVGIGQISSEVPQNLSASRPQDRQFILSSKKLLLSDSGFYLCAWGQGSHTEAFFGQGTRLTVV.

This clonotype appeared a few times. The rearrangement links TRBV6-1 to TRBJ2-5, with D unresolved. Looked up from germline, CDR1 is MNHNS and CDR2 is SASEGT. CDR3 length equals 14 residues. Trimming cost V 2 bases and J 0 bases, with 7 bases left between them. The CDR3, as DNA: TGTGCCAGCAGTGAATCGAGGTACCAAGAGACCCAGTACTTC. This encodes CASSESRYQETQYF.

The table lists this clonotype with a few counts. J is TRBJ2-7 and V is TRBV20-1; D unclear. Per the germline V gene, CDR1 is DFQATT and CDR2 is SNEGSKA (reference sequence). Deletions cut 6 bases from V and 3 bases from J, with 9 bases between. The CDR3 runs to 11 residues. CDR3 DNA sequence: TGCAGTGCAAACATTCACTACGAGCAGTACTTC. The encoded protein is CSANIHYEQYF.

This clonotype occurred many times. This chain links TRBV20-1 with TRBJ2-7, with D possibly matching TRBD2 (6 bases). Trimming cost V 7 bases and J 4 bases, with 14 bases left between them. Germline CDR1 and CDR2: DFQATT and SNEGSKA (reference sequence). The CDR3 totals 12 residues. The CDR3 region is CSGSSGSYEQYF. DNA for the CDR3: TGCAGTGGGTCTTCCGGGAGTTACGAGCAGTACTTC.